A selection of T cell receptor beta chains follows, all from one sample in a study of blood T cell repertoires in COVID-19. TCRdb's copy holds only in-frame clones and misses some; the assay was immunoSEQ multiplex PCR. The repertoire holds under 250,000 clones, approximately 85% seen once, with 8.5% to 9.5% in the top ten. Sequencing was done on a sample of PBMCs or T cells enriched from blood (not recorded which). These receptors originate from a woman between 50 and 59 years old with acute COVID-19. Both conserved end residues are part of each CDR3. D genes are given only for firm matches. Some rows mark clone size as missing; the rest say once, few, many or name a class of expanded clone.

d_gene	v_gene	abundance	j_gene	CDR3nt	CDR3aa
NA	TRBV18	NA	TRBJ2-5	TGTGCCAGCTCACCGCAGGTCCTTGAGACCCAGTACTTC	CASSPQVLETQYF
NA	TRBV7-9	many	TRBJ1-6	TGTGCCAGCAGCTTCAGCCAACTAGGTTCACCCCTCCACTTT	CASSFSQLGSPLHF
NA	TRBV6-2/TRBV6-3	NA	TRBJ2-5	TGTGCCAGCAGTTACTCCGGCGGGGGCGTCGGGGAGACCCAGTACTTC	CASSYSGGGVGETQYF
NA	TRBV27	NA	TRBJ2-5	TGTGCCAGCAGTTTAGGGGAGTCCCAAGAGACCCAGTACTTC	CASSLGESQETQYF
TRBD2	TRBV7-2	NA	TRBJ2-5	TGTGCCAGCAGCTTAGGGACTAGCGGGTTGTGGGAGACCCAGTACTTC	CASSLGTSGLWETQYF
NA	TRBV10-3	NA	TRBJ1-1	TGTGCCATCAACCAGGGGTGGAACACTGAAGCTTTCTTT	CAINQGWNTEAFF
TRBD2	TRBV5-1	NA	TRBJ2-1	TGCGCCAGCAGCTTGGCCACCGGGACTAGCGGGGGGCCCTCCTACAATGAGCAGTTCTTC	CASSLATGTSGGPSYNEQFF
NA	TRBV6-4	NA	TRBJ1-1	TGTGCCAGCAGCCCGGCCGCGGTCGACACTGAAGCTTTCTTT	CASSPAAVDTEAFF
NA	TRBV30	NA	TRBJ2-2	TGTGCCTGGCAAAGGGGTTGGACCGGGGAGCTGTTTTTT	CAWQRGWTGELFF
NA	TRBV6-2/TRBV6-3	NA	TRBJ2-5	TGTGCCAGCAGTTATACGACTAGTCTCCAACGAGAGACCCAGTACTTC	CASSYTTSLQRETQYF
TRBD2	TRBV11-2	NA	TRBJ2-2	TGTGCCAGCAGCCCTCTAGCGGGTGGGACCGGGGAGCTGTTTTTT	CASSPLAGGTGELFF
TRBD1	TRBV5-1	NA	TRBJ2-7	TGCGCCAGCAGCCCGGGACAGGGAAACTACGAGCAGTACTTC	CASSPGQGNYEQYF
NA	TRBV6-5	NA	TRBJ1-5	TGTGCCAACAGTTATGGCAGGGGCGGTGGTCAGCCCCAGCATTTT	CANSYGRGGGQPQHF
TRBD2	TRBV29-1	NA	TRBJ2-7	TGCAGCGTTGCTCGCGGGACTATGACCTACGAGCAGTACTTC	CSVARGTMTYEQYF
TRBD2	TRBV4-2	NA	TRBJ2-7	TGTGCCAGCAGCCAACTCAGCGGGGGGGCCCGGTACGAGCAGTACTTC	CASSQLSGGARYEQYF
NA	TRBV27	NA	TRBJ1-2	TGTGCCAGCAGTTTGGCCTCTAACTATGGCTACACCTTC	CASSLASNYGYTF
NA	TRBV28	NA	TRBJ1-4	TGTGCCAGCTCGCCGGGGGGGGACCGGGAAAAACTGTTTTTT	CASSPGGDREKLFF
NA	TRBV12-3/TRBV12-4	NA	TRBJ1-5	TGTGCCAGCAGTTTGGGCGGGACTCAGCCCCAGCATTTT	CASSLGGTQPQHF
TRBD2	TRBV9	NA	TRBJ2-1	TGTGCCAGCAGCGAGACTAGCGGGGGGAATTACAATGAGCAGTTCTTC	CASSETSGGNYNEQFF
NA	TRBV7-2	NA	TRBJ2-6	TGTGCCAGCAGCTTAGGTTTCCCTTCTGGGGCCAACGTCCTGACTTTC	CASSLGFPSGANVLTF
TRBD1	TRBV5-5	NA	TRBJ1-5	TGTGCCAGCAGTCCCGACAGGGAAAATCAGCCCCAGCATTTT	CASSPDRENQPQHF
NA	TRBV5-1	NA	TRBJ1-1	TGCGCCAGCAGCCCCCTCGGGGGGTCGCACACTGAAGCTTTCTTT	CASSPLGGSHTEAFF
TRBD1	TRBV24-1	NA	TRBJ2-3	TGTGCCACCAGCCAACCCAGACAGGGGAGAACAGATACGCAGTATTTT	CATSQPRQGRTDTQYF
NA	TRBV9	NA	TRBJ1-1	TGTGCCAGCAGCGTAGCGGCAGGGCTGGGAACTGAAGCTTTCTTT	CASSVAAGLGTEAFF
NA	TRBV15	NA	TRBJ2-7	TGTGCCACCAGCAGGGTAGGGGTGACGAGCTCCTACGAGCAGTACTTC	CATSRVGVTSSYEQYF
TRBD1	TRBV7-2	NA	TRBJ2-2	TGTGCCAGCAGCTTAGTGGGGGGGGACAGGGTCACCGGGGAGCTGTTTTTT	CASSLVGGDRVTGELFF